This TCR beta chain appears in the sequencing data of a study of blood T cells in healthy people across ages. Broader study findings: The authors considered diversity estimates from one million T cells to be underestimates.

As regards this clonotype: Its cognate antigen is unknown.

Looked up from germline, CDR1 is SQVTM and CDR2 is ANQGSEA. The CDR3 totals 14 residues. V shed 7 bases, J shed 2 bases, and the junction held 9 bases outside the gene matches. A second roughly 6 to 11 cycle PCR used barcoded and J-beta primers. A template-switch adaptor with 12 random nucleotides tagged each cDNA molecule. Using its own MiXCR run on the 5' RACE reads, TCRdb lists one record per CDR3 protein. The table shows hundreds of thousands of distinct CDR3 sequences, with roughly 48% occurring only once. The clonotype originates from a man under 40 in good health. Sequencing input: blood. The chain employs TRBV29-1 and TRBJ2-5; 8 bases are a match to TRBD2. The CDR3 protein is CSAFPAGVQETQYF. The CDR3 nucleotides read TGCAGCGCTTTCCCAGCGGGGGTACAAGAGACCCAGTACTTC.